Below, 8 T cell receptor beta chains from the same sample are listed, as sequenced in a study of blood T cell repertoires in COVID-19. Here immunoSEQ multiplex PCR was the method, and the copy in TCRdb shows in-frame clones only, minus some. The sample consists of about 340,000 clones, around 80% of them appearing once. Material for sequencing was peripheral blood. These receptors were taken from a man aged 25 to 40 with active or convalescent COVID-19.

The V and J genes are TRBV5-1 and TRBJ2-7; 10 nucleotides agree with TRBD2. The length of the CDR3 is 13 residues. Per the germline V gene, CDR1 is SGHRS and CDR2 is YFSETQ. V trimming: 3 bases; J trimming: 3 bases; junction bases outside the gene matches: 0. The CDR3 coding sequence is TGCGCCAGCAGCTGGACTAGCGGCTACGAGCAGTACTTC. Translating it yields CASSWTSGYEQYF.

The V gene is TRBV25-1, the J gene TRBJ1-2, with D maybe TRBD1 (5 bases). Germline V gene lookup returns CDR1 MGHDK and CDR2 SYGVNS. The CDR3 has 14 amino acids. V was cut by 6 bases and J by 2 bases, with 13 bases left in between. Here the CDR3 reads CASRTENPNYGYTF. The CDR3 nucleotides read TGTGCCAGCAGGACAGAAAATCCGAACTATGGCTACACCTTC.

The sample holds a few counts of this clone. One end of the junction is discordant with germline, which a read error may explain. V and J are TRBV7-9 and TRBJ2-5; 7 bases match TRBD1. Germline CDR1 and CDR2: SEHNR and FQNEAQ (reference sequence). The CDR3 consists of 11 residues. The CDR3, as DNA: TGTGCCAGCAGCTTATTAGGACAGGTTAACTTC. As protein: CASSLLGQVNF.

This clone has a handful of counts. The V gene is TRBV19, the J gene TRBJ1-2, with D unclear. This CDR3 has 13 residues. Germline V gene sequence: CDR1 LNHDA, CDR2 SQIVND (reference sequence). The V gene lost 4 bases and the J gene lost 8 bases, with 14 bases spanning the gap. The CDR3 loop is CASSTDGWRGYTF. CDR3 bases: TGTGCCAGTAGTACCGACGGCTGGAGAGGCTACACCTTC.

The chain carries TRBV13 and TRBJ2-1, with TRBD1 matching over 8 bases. This CDR3 has 15 amino acids. The V gene end was trimmed by 2 bases and the J gene end by 8 bases; junction bases not matched to a gene: 8. CDR1 and CDR2 (germline): PRHDT, FYEKMQ (reference sequence). This CDR3 reads CASSLWQGAGHEQFF. The CDR3 DNA reads TGTGCCAGCAGCTTATGGCAGGGGGCCGGCCATGAGCAGTTCTTC.

V and J are TRBV3-1 (or the pseudogene TRBV3-2) and TRBJ2-5, with 10 bases that match TRBD2. Germline trimming cut 0 bases from V and 4 bases from J; bases unmatched to any gene: 20. The CDR3 spans 21 residues. Germline loops: CDR1 LGHDT, CDR2 YNNKEL (reference sequence). The CDR3 is CASSQEWLSSGRETYGETQYF. DNA of the CDR3: TGTGCCAGCAGCCAAGAATGGTTGTCTAGCGGGAGAGAAACGTACGGAGAGACCCAGTACTTC.

The rearrangement uses TRBV7-8 and TRBJ1-1; 9 bases are shared with TRBD1. Germline V lookup: CDR1 SGHVS, CDR2 FQNEAQ. Trimming took 6 bases from V and 3 from J; bases not matched to a gene: 5. This CDR3 has 14 residues. The CDR3 DNA reads TGTGCCAGCAGTTGGGGACAGGGTTACACTGAAGCTTTCTTT. Its translation: CASSWGQGYTEAFF.

The chain joins TRBV25-1 to TRBJ2-1; 7 bases fit TRBD1. The CDR3 is made up of 14 amino acids. Per the germline V gene, CDR1 is MGHDK and CDR2 is SYGVNS. Losses at the gene ends were 3 bases for V and 10 bases for J; bases not matched to a gene: 9. The CDR3 sequence: CASSDQTGIGEQFF. As DNA, the CDR3 is TGTGCCAGCAGTGACCAGACAGGGATCGGGGAGCAGTTCTTC.